This T cell receptor (beta chain) was retrieved from a study of T-cell reconstitution after alpha-beta-depleted transplantation in children. A few counts support this clonotype. This sample's TCRbeta library carried unique molecular identifier barcodes. TCRdb independently ran MiXCR on the PCR reads; one entry per CDR3 protein. The sample consists of about 640,000 distinct CDR3 sequences, 16% of them appearing once. The sequencing here drew on PBMCs from the stem cell graft donor, taken from the stem cell graft. The receptor comes from a human donor who donated a stem cell graft to a child with acute myeloid leukemia.

The CDR3 sequence: CASSPGISTGGLNDEQFF. The CDR3 coding sequence is TGCGCCAGCAGCCCGGGGATATCGACAGGGGGCCTCAATGACGAGCAGTTCTTC. The chain couples TRBV5-1 to TRBJ2-1; 10 nucleotides line up with TRBD1. Germline CDR1 is SGHRS and CDR2 is YFSETQ. V lost 4 bases and J lost 10; bases outside the gene matches: 20. The CDR3 extends over 18 amino acids.